This TCR beta chain was sequenced for a study of breast tumors, draining lymph nodes, adjacent tissues. Study-wide results and limits: Compared with lymph nodes, tumors were less diverse; compared with nontumor tissue, more.

From germline, CDR1 is SGHVS and CDR2 FQNEAQ. The CDR3 length is 15 residues. V shed 5 bases and J shed 0 bases, with 12 bases lying between them. The lymph nodes were axillary draining lymph nodes from breast cancer patients. This clonotype was counted ten times or more. Its antigen remains unknown. A single record per CDR3 protein comes from TCRdb applying MiXCR to the multiplex PCR reads. The sample has about 140,000 distinct CDR3 sequences; about 20% are singletons. The sequence was obtained from a female donor with breast cancer. Some clones in this sample may be carry-over from other donors' samples. The rearrangement links TRBV7-8 to TRBJ2-3; TRBD1 might be the D (6 bases). The sequencing sample was made of axillary lymph node tissue. CDR3 residues: CASSTRTDSTDTQYF. The CDR3 bases are TGTGCCAGCAGCACTCGGACAGATAGCACAGATACGCAGTATTTT. The variable domain in full, with the rest retrieved from reference TRBV7-8 and TRBJ2-3, is GAGVSQSPRYKVAKRGQDVALRCDPISGHVSLFWYQQALGQGPEFLTYFQNEAQLDKSGLPSDRFFAERPEGSVSTLKIQRTQQEDSAVYLCASSTRTDSTDTQYFGPGTRLTVL.